The clone carrying this TCR beta chain has a single count. Sequencing used immunoSEQ multiplex PCR; TCRdb keeps in-frame clones, though not all of them. Among some 28,000 clones listed, about 88% were seen once. This sample was included in a study of T cell changes during pregnancy in multiple sclerosis. This CDR3 spans 18 amino acids. J lost 4 bases, V lost 0 bases, and 8 bases had no gene match. Germline CDR1 is SGDLS and CDR2 is YYNGEE. V usage is TRBV9 and J usage is TRBJ2-1; 12 bases align to TRBD2. The source is a female donor with multiple sclerosis, enrolled in a pregnancy study. The material was CD8+ T cells from peripheral blood mononuclear cells, obtained before pregnancy. The CDR3 region has the DNA TGTGCCAGCAGCGTAGGGGCTAGCGGGGGGGCTTCGTACAATGAGCAGTTCTTC. Translating it yields CASSVGASGGASYNEQFF.